This entry describes one TCR beta chain. Its antigen is unknown. One end of the junction is discordant with germline, which a read error may explain. The CDR3 is 15 amino acids. Germline loops: CDR1 DFQATT, CDR2 SNEGSKA (reference sequence). These data come from a study of T-cell memory formation after mild COVID-19. TCRdb re-analysed the 5' RACE reads in MiXCR, keeping a single row per CDR3 protein. The sample has some 210,000 distinct CDR3 sequences; around 30% are singletons. Study findings and constraints: Contracting clones from day 15 to 85 showed balanced CD4/CD8; later expanders favored CD4+.

The sequenced material came from PBMCs or a T cell subset sorted from them (not recorded which). The gene calls are TRBV20-1 and TRBJ1-4; 12 nucleotides match TRBD1. The clonotype comes from an adult woman who had mild COVID-19 (a few samples of this study predate the infection). Cell type and time point are not known. DNA for the CDR3: TGCAGTGCTAGCCCCACCGGGGGACAGGGGGCTCCGCGGCGTTTT. Protein: CSASPTGGQGAPRRF.